These 20 T cell receptor beta chains came from one sample sequenced in a study of response to subunit inactivated influenza vaccine. TCRdb analysed the RT-PCR reads with MiXCR anew, one entry per CDR3 protein. The sample lists approximately 680,000 distinct CDR3 sequences; 15% to 17% were seen once. Sequencing was performed on PBMCs from blood, taken about 13 days after vaccination. Receptors originate from a man in his forties or fifties who received an inactivated influenza vaccine.

This clonotype was seen a few times. The V call is TRBV20-1, the J call TRBJ2-3; D not certain. The CDR3 spans 13 residues. V lost 1 base to trimming and J lost 3 bases, with 8 bases between them. CDR1 is DFQATT and CDR2 is SNEGSKA in the germline V gene (reference sequence). The CDR3 spells CSARGPYTDTQYF. CDR3 bases: TGCAGTGCTAGAGGACCCTATACAGATACGCAGTATTTT.

The chain carries TRBV2 and TRBJ2-2, with 8 bases lining up with TRBD2. Germline V CDR1 and CDR2: SNHLY, FYNNEI. The J segment lost 4 bases and the V segment lost 6 bases, leaving 7 bases of the junction unmatched. The CDR3 is 15 residues long. CDR3 amino acids: CASSQAGVPTGELFF. In nucleotides, the CDR3 is TGTGCCAGCAGCCAAGCGGGAGTTCCCACCGGGGAGCTGTTTTTT.

This clonotype was detected only a few times. The chain joins TRBV24-1 to TRBJ2-1, with 12 bases that match TRBD2. Trimming at V came to 9 bases and at J to 7 bases, leaving 15 bases not matched to a gene. The CDR3 is 17 amino acids. CDR1 is KGHDR, CDR2 SFDVKD, per germline. CDR3 DNA sequence: TGTGCCACCGGGCGGTCTAGCGGGAGGGCAGGCGGGAATGAGCAGTTCTTC. Its translation: CATGRSSGRAGGNEQFF.

This clonotype was seen a few times. The rearrangement links TRBV5-1 to TRBJ1-3; D may be TRBD1 (6 bases). The CDR3 is 14 residues long. Trimming took 4 bases from V and 4 from J, leaving 12 bases between them. Germline CDR1 and CDR2: SGHRS and YFSETQ. The CDR3 here is CASSPGDAGNTIYF. The CDR3 coding sequence is TGCGCCAGCAGCCCAGGGGATGCGGGAAACACCATATATTTT. Based on the CDR3 plus reference TRBV5-1 and TRBJ1-3, the full variable domain is KAGVTQTPRYLIKTRGQQVTLSCSPISGHRSVSWYQQTPGQGLQFLFEYFSETQRNKGNFPGRFSGRQFSNSRSEMNVSTLELGDSALYLCASSPGDAGNTIYFGEGSWLTVV.

Ten or more counts support this clonotype. The genes are TRBV9 and TRBJ1-4, with 11 bases that match TRBD1. Germline V gene sequence: CDR1 SGDLS, CDR2 YYNGEE. This CDR3 region has 16 residues. Trimming removed 4 bases from V and 6 bases from J; junction bases left unmatched: 8. The CDR3 DNA sequence: TGTGCCAGCAGCTTCCGGGACAGGGGGTTCGATGAAAAACTGTTTTTT. Residues: CASSFRDRGFDEKLFF.

The chain carries TRBV7-9 and TRBJ2-7; a weak D match, TRBD2 (5 bases). This CDR3 region has 16 residues. Trimming took off 5 bases at V and 0 bases at J, with 17 bases between the two ends. CDR1 is SEHNR and CDR2 is FQNEAQ in the germline V gene (reference sequence). The CDR3 DNA reads TGTGCCAGCAGCCTTATTTGGACGGGAAGCTCCTACGAGCAGTACTTC. Translated: CASSLIWTGSSYEQYF.

This clonotype turned up a few times. The chain employs TRBV5-1 and TRBJ1-1, with D tentatively TRBD1 (5 bases). This CDR3 contains 16 residues. Germline V lookup: CDR1 SGHRS, CDR2 YFSETQ. The V end was cut by 5 bases, the J end by 0 bases, with 17 bases between. CDR3 sequence: CASSSSAGGMNTEAFF. The CDR3 coding sequence is TGCGCCAGCAGTTCGAGTGCGGGGGGGATGAACACTGAAGCTTTCTTT.

The chain joins TRBV18 to TRBJ1-5; tentative D call: TRBD1 (5 bases). Germline V gene data show CDR1 as KGHSH and CDR2 as LQKENI. The CDR3 has 14 amino acids. Between the trimmed V and J ends, which lost 6 bases and 10 bases, there was a span of 19 bases. The CDR3 nucleotides read TGTGCCAGCTCCACCGGGACCGCGCTGGGACCCCAGCATTTT. It is translated as CASSTGTALGPQHF.

This clonotype was observed a few times. V and J are TRBV4-2 and TRBJ1-6, with D perhaps TRBD1 (6 bases). The germline V and J ends were trimmed by 1 base and 7 bases, with 14 bases remaining between them. CDR3 length: 16 amino acids. CDR1 and CDR2 from the germline V gene are LGHNA and YNFKEQ. CDR3 nucleotide sequence: TGTGCCAGCAGCCAAGTTCTGGGGGCGGGAAATTCACCCCTCCACTTT. As protein: CASSQVLGAGNSPLHF.

This chain connects TRBV4-1 to TRBJ2-7, with 7 bases fitting TRBD1. The CDR3 totals 15 residues. The V and J ends lost 3 bases and 2 bases, in that order; junction bases with no gene match: 7. From germline, CDR1 is MGHRA and CDR2 YSYEKL. CDR3 in DNA: TGCGCCAGCAGCCAGTATAGGGACAGCACCTACGAGCAGTACTTC. Amino acid sequence: CASSQYRDSTYEQYF.

The chain is built from TRBV7-2 and TRBJ1-2, with D maybe TRBD1 (6 bases). The V and J ends lost 3 bases and 5 bases respectively, with 10 bases between them. The CDR3 loop spans 13 amino acids. Germline CDR1 is SGHTA and CDR2 is FQGNSA. For the CDR3, the DNA is TGTGCCAGCAGCTTTAGCCAGGGGTATGGCTACACCTTC. Translation: CASSFSQGYGYTF.

This clonotype has a handful of counts. This chain links TRBV12-3 or TRBV12-4 with TRBJ2-2; D may be TRBD1 (5 bases). CDR3 length: 15 residues. Trimming removed 7 bases at V and 4 bases at J, with 16 bases between. CDR3 residues: CASITKQGSTGELFF. CDR3 coding DNA: TGTGCCAGCATCACAAAGCAGGGATCCACCGGGGAGCTGTTTTTT.

The CDR3 DNA follows: TGTGCCAGCAGTTACTCGCTCGGGGGAGGCTACACCTTC. It is translated as CASSYSLGGGYTF. The V and J genes are TRBV6-2 or TRBV6-3 and TRBJ1-2; D is perhaps TRBD1 (5 bases). The CDR3 consists of 13 residues. Trimming removed 0 bases from V and 8 bases from J, with 10 bases in between. Germline CDR1 and CDR2: MNHEY and SVGEGT.

This clonotype has more than one count but fewer than ten. The genes are TRBV4-3 and TRBJ2-7; D unclear. Per germline, CDR1 LGHNA and CDR2 YSLEER. This CDR3 has 15 amino acids. The V gene lost 0 bases and the J gene lost 6 bases, with 15 bases spanning the gap. The DNA for the CDR3 is TGCGCCAGCAGCCAAGATATAGGCAATCTCGGCGAGCAGTACTTC. Translated, it gives CASSQDIGNLGEQYF.

A few counts support this clonotype. The chain carries TRBV10-1 and TRBJ2-7; unclear D gene. Germline assignment: CDR1 WNHNN and CDR2 SYGVQD (reference sequence). This CDR3 spans 12 amino acids. Trimming took off 8 bases at V and 0 bases at J, with 8 bases between the two ends. The CDR3 DNA sequence: TGCGCCAGCGCACGTAGCTCCTACGAGCAGTACTTC. Protein: CASARSSYEQYF.

The chain couples TRBV27 to TRBJ2-1; 15 bases align to TRBD2. The CDR3 extends over 16 amino acids. CDR1 and CDR2 (germline): MNHEY, SMNVEV (reference sequence). V trimming: 1 base; J trimming: 7 bases; junction bases outside the gene matches: 2. CDR3 loop: CASSLWTSGGVNEQFF. In DNA form, the CDR3 reads TGTGCCAGCAGTTTATGGACTAGCGGGGGGGTAAATGAGCAGTTCTTC.

This sequence joins TRBV12-3 or TRBV12-4 and TRBJ2-7; the D gene could be TRBD1 or TRBD2 (8 bases each). V gave up 6 bases and J gave up 7 bases, with 22 bases separating them. CDR3 length equals 15 residues. The CDR3 loop is CASSRGGQGAREQYF. DNA for the CDR3: TGTGCCAGCAGCCGCGGGGGGCAGGGGGCTCGGGAGCAGTACTTC.

The rearrangement joins TRBV5-1 to TRBJ1-2; weak D call: TRBD1 (5 bases). Germline CDR1 SGHRS, CDR2 YFSETQ. V shed 4 bases and J shed 2 bases, with 12 bases lying between them. This CDR3 contains 14 residues. The CDR3: CASSPDTTNYGYTF. Here the CDR3 DNA reads TGCGCCAGCAGCCCGGACACCACAAACTATGGCTACACCTTC.

The rearrangement joins TRBV7-2 to TRBJ2-7; D is unresolved. Trimming took off 1 base at V and 4 bases at J, with 14 bases between the two ends. The CDR3 has 15 amino acids. The germline gives CDR1 SGHTA, CDR2 FQGNSA. The CDR3 DNA reads as TGTGCCAGCAGCTTAGACTTTGCCAAGGGTTACGAGCAGTACTTC. Its translation is CASSLDFAKGYEQYF. The complete variable domain, with remaining parts taken from reference TRBV7-2 and TRBJ2-7, reads GAGVSQSPSNKVTEKGKDVELRCDPISGHTALYWYRQSLGQGLEFLIYFQGNSAPDKSGLPSDRFSAERTGGSVSTLTIQRTQQEDSAVYLCASSLDFAKGYEQYFGPGTRLTVT.

This clonotype was seen only a few times. V and J are TRBV7-6 and TRBJ2-1, with 8 bases that match TRBD2. This CDR3 has 16 amino acids. J was trimmed by 2 bases and V by 1 base; bases with no gene match: 4. Germline V CDR1 and CDR2: SGHVS, FNYEAQ. The CDR3 region is CASSLGVGGAYNEQFF. CDR3 coding DNA: TGTGCCAGCAGCTTAGGGGTCGGGGGGGCCTACAATGAGCAGTTCTTC.